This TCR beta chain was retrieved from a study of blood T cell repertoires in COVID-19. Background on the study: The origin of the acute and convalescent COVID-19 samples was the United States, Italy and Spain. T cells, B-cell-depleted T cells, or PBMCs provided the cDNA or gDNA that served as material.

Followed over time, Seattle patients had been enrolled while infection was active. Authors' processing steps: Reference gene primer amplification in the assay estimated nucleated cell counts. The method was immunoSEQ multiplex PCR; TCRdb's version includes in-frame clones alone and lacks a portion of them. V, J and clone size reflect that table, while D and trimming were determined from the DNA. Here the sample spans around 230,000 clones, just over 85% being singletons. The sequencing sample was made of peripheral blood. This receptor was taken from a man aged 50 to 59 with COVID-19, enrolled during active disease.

CDR3 sequence reads: CASSPTGGIQETQYF. The CDR3 region has the DNA TGTGCCAGCAGCCCAACGGGAGGAATACAAGAGACCCAGTACTTC. The genes are TRBV7-3 and TRBJ2-5; TRBD2 agrees at 7 bases. CDR3 length: 15 amino acids. Germline V CDR1 and CDR2: SGHTA, FQGTGA. Trimming took 5 bases from V and 2 from J; bases not matched to a gene: 8.